The 15 T cell receptor beta chains below come from one sample, sequenced in a study of T cell changes during pregnancy in multiple sclerosis. Assay used: immunoSEQ multiplex PCR; TCRdb lists only in-frame clones, some missing. The sample yields around 63,000 clones, 80% to 95% seen once. Sequencing used peripheral blood, obtained in the third trimester of pregnancy. These receptors were collected from a female donor in good health, enrolled as a control in a pregnancy study.

This clone was observed once. The J gene is TRBJ2-3, the V gene TRBV6-6; 10 nucleotides agree with TRBD1. The V segment lost 6 bases and the J segment 2 bases; nucleotides outside the gene matches: 5. The CDR3 totals 15 residues. The germline gives CDR1 MNHNY, CDR2 SVGAGI (reference sequence). CDR3 sequence: CASRPGQGITDTQYF. In nucleotides, the CDR3 is TGTGCCAGCAGACCGGGACAGGGGATCACAGATACGCAGTATTTT.

This chain connects TRBV9 to TRBJ2-1, with 9 bases aligning to TRBD2. The CDR3 contains 16 residues. Per germline, CDR1 SGDLS and CDR2 YYNGEE. Germline trimming cut 1 base from V and 9 bases from J; bases unmatched to any gene: 11. CDR3 region: CASSVRSSGSLGEQFF. CDR3 DNA: TGTGCCAGCAGCGTAAGAAGTAGCGGGAGTTTAGGTGAGCAGTTCTTC.

This chain joins TRBV7-3 and TRBJ2-3, with 8 bases matching TRBD2. Germline V gene data show CDR1 as SGHTA and CDR2 as FQGTGA. The CDR3 extends over 14 amino acids. J gave up 5 bases and V 1 base, and 2 bases lay outside the gene matches. CDR3 nucleotides: TGTGCCAGCAGCTTAATTAGCGGGGAAGATACGCAGTATTTT. It specifies CASSLISGEDTQYF.

This rearrangement joins TRBV14 to TRBJ2-1; D is perhaps TRBD2 (5 bases). Deletions cut 4 bases from V and 9 bases from J, with 13 bases between. This CDR3 is built from 13 residues. The germline V gene encodes CDR1 SGHDN and CDR2 FVKESK. CDR3 in amino acids: CASSRWTESEQFF. CDR3 sequence (DNA): TGTGCCAGCAGCCGCTGGACTGAGAGTGAGCAGTTCTTC. The complete variable domain, with remaining parts taken from reference TRBV14 and TRBJ2-1, reads EAGVTQFPSHSVIEKGQTVTLRCDPISGHDNLYWYRRVMGKEIKFLLHFVKESKQDESGMPNNRFLAERTGGTYSTLKVQPAELEDSGVYFCASSRWTESEQFFGPGTRLTVL.

This clone was counted a few times. This chain connects TRBV11-3 to TRBJ1-1; no clear D gene. The CDR3 is made up of 13 amino acids. Germline loops: CDR1 SGHNT, CDR2 YENEEA. V dropped 3 bases and J dropped 0 bases, with 5 bases sitting between them. CDR3: CASSFSVNTEAFF. The CDR3 DNA follows: TGTGCCAGCAGCTTTTCGGTGAACACTGAAGCTTTCTTT.

This chain links TRBV6-6 with TRBJ2-5; TRBD1 matches 10 bases. This CDR3 has 14 residues. After removal of 4 bases from V and 5 bases from J, the junction contained 4 bases not matched to a gene. The germline CDR1 and CDR2 sequences are MNHNY and SVGAGI (reference sequence). The CDR3 loop reads CASSSTGGEETQYF. The CDR3 DNA sequence: TGTGCCAGCAGTTCGACAGGGGGCGAGGAGACCCAGTACTTC.

This clone was seen a handful of times. V usage is TRBV5-1 and J usage is TRBJ2-7; D possibly corresponds to TRBD2 (6 bases). This CDR3 is 14 amino acids long. The germline CDR1 and CDR2 sequences are SGHRS and YFSETQ. V gave up 4 bases and J gave up 3 bases, with 14 bases separating them. CDR3 region: CASSAGPQNYEQYF. CDR3 nucleotide sequence: TGCGCCAGCAGCGCGGGACCACAGAACTACGAGCAGTACTTC.

The chain carries TRBV5-5 and TRBJ2-7; 9 bases are shared with TRBD1. V was pared by 4 bases and J by 3 bases, with 8 bases of the junction left unmatched. Looked up from germline, CDR1 is SGHKS and CDR2 is YYEKEE (reference sequence). The CDR3 covers 15 residues. CDR3 bases: TGTGCCAGCAGCGGCCGGACAGGGGACAACTACGAGCAGTACTTC. Residues: CASSGRTGDNYEQYF. Filled out from reference TRBV5-5 and TRBJ2-7, the complete variable domain reads DAGVTQSPTHLIKTRGQQVTLRCSPISGHKSVSWYQQVLGQGPQFIFQYYEKEERGRGNFPDRFSARQFPNYSSELNVNALLLGDSALYLCASSGRTGDNYEQYFGPGTRLTVT.

For the CDR3, the DNA is TGTGCCAGCAGTCGGACAGACTATAGCAATCAGCCCCAGCATTTT. Amino acid sequence: CASSRTDYSNQPQHF. This chain uses TRBV6-6 with TRBJ1-5; possible D gene TRBD1, 6 bases. This CDR3 comprises 15 residues. Germline CDR1 and CDR2: MNHNY and SVGAGI (reference sequence). The V gene lost 5 bases and the J gene lost 0 bases, with 11 bases spanning the gap.

The rearrangement uses TRBV7-8 and TRBJ1-2; D remains unclear. The CDR3 totals 15 residues. The germline CDR1 and CDR2 sequences are SGHVS and FQNEAQ. Trimming removed 1 base from V and 7 bases from J, with 16 bases in between. The CDR3: CASSLGVGPAGGYTF. Here the CDR3 DNA reads TGTGCCAGCAGCTTAGGAGTAGGACCGGCGGGTGGCTACACCTTC.

The chain uses TRBV27 and TRBJ2-1; possibly TRBD2 for D (5 bases). Trimming took off 4 bases at V and 4 bases at J, with 11 bases between the two ends. The germline gives CDR1 MNHEY, CDR2 SMNVEV (reference sequence). The CDR3 extends over 14 amino acids. As DNA, the CDR3 is TGTGCCAGCAGTTCTTGGACTTCGTACAATGAGCAGTTCTTC. Its translation is CASSSWTSYNEQFF.

The genes are TRBV28 and TRBJ2-7; 7 bases line up with TRBD2. CDR1 is MDHEN, CDR2 SYDVKM, per germline. The CDR3 covers 16 residues. V was pared by 6 bases and J by 4 bases, with 15 bases of the junction left unmatched. CDR3 protein: CASSFPKKLGGYEQYF. CDR3 nucleotides: TGTGCCAGCAGCTTCCCCAAAAAACTGGGAGGGTACGAGCAGTACTTC. Drawing the rest from reference TRBV28 and TRBJ2-7, the complete variable domain is DVKVTQSSRYLVKRTGEKVFLECVQDMDHENMFWYRQDPGLGLRLIYFSYDVKMKEKGDIPEGYSVSREKKERFSLILESASTNQTSMYLCASSFPKKLGGYEQYFGPGTRLTVT.

The chain links TRBV10-3 to TRBJ1-5, with D unclear. Germline V gene sequence: CDR1 ENHRY, CDR2 SYGVKD. The CDR3 extends over 12 amino acids. The V end lost 11 bases, the J end lost 2 bases, and 10 bases lay between the germline ends. CDR3 sequence (DNA): TGTGCCTCTAGGGAGGGCAATCAGCCCCAGCATTTT. Translation: CASREGNQPQHF.

The chain employs TRBV7-9 and TRBJ2-7; 8 nucleotides match TRBD2. After removal of 4 bases from V and 10 bases from J, the junction contained 6 bases not matched to a gene. CDR3 length: 12 amino acids. CDR1 and CDR2 (germline): SEHNR, FQNEAQ (reference sequence). Here the CDR3 reads CASSSRGGAQYF. The CDR3 DNA is TGTGCCAGCAGCTCCCGGGGGGGAGCCCAGTACTTC.

The J gene is TRBJ2-7, the V gene TRBV5-4; a weak D match, TRBD1 (5 bases). V gave up 4 bases and J gave up 3 bases, with 11 bases separating them. The CDR3 runs 13 residues. The germline V gene encodes CDR1 SGHNT and CDR2 YYREEE (reference sequence). Here the CDR3 reads CASSQGWNYEQYF. CDR3 coding DNA: TGTGCCAGCAGCCAGGGATGGAACTACGAGCAGTACTTC. Filled out from reference TRBV5-4 and TRBJ2-7, the complete variable domain reads ETGVTQSPTHLIKTRGQQVTLRCSSQSGHNTVSWYQQALGQGPQFIFQYYREEENGRGNFPPRFSGLQFPNYSSELNVNALELDDSALYLCASSQGWNYEQYFGPGTRLTVT.